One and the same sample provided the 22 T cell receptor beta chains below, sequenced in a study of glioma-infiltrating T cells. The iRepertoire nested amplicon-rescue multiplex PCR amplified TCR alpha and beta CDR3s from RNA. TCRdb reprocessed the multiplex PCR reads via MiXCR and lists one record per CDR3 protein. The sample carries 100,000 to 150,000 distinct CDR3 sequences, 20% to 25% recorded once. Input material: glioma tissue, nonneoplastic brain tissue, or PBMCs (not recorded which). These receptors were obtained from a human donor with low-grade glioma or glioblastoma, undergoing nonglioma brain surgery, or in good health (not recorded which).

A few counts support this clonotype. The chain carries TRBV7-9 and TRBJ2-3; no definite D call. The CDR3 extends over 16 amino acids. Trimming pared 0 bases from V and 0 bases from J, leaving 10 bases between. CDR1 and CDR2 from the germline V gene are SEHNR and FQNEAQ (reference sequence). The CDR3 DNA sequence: TGTGCCAGCAGCTTAGCAACCTTCGTTAGCACAGATACGCAGTATTTT. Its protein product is CASSLATFVSTDTQYF.

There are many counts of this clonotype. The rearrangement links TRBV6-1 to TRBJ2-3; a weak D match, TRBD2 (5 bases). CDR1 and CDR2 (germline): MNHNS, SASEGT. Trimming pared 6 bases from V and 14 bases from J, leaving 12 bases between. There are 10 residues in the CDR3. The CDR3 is CASRGSTVYF. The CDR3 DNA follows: TGTGCCAGCAGGGGGAGCACGGTGTATTTT.

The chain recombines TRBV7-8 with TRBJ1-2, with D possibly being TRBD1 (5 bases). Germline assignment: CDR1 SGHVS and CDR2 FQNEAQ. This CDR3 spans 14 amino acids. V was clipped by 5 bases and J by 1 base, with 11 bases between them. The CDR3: CASSRGGFNYGYTF. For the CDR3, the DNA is TGTGCCAGCAGCCGGGGGGGATTTAACTATGGCTACACCTTC.

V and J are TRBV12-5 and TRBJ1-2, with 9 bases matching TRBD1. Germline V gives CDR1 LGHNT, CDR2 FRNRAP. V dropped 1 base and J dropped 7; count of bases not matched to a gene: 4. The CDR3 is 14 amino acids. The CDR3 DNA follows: TGTGCTAGTGGTTTGGGGACAGGGGACAGTGGCTACACCTTC. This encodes CASGLGTGDSGYTF.

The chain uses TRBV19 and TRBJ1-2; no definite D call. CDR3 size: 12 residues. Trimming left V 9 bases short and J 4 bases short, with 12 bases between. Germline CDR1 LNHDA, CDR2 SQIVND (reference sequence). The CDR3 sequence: CASRMWGYGYTF. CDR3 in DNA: TGTGCCAGCCGTATGTGGGGCTATGGCTACACCTTC.

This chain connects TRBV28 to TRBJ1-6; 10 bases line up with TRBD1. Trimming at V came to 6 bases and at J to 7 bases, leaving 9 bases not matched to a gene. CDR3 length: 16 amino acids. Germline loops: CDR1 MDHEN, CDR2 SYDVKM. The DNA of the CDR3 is TGTGCCAGCAGCCAACCGGGACAGGGGCCAAATTCACCCCTCCACTTT. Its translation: CASSQPGQGPNSPLHF. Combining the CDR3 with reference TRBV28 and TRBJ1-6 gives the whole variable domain DVKVTQSSRYLVKRTGEKVFLECVQDMDHENMFWYRQDPGLGLRLIYFSYDVKMKEKGDIPEGYSVSREKKERFSLILESASTNQTSMYLCASSQPGQGPNSPLHFGNGTRLTVT.

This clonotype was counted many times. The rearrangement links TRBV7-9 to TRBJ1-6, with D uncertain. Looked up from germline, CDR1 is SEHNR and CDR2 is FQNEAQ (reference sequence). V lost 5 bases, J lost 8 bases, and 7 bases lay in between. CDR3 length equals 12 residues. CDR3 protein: CASSGRYSPLHF. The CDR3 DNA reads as TGTGCCAGCAGCGGTCGCTATTCACCCCTCCACTTT.

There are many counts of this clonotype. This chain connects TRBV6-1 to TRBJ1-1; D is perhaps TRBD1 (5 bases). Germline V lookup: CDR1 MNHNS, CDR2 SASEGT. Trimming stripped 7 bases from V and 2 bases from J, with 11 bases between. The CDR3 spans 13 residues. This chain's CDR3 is CASNMDTNTEAFF. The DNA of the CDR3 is TGTGCCAGCAACATGGACACAAACACTGAAGCTTTCTTT.

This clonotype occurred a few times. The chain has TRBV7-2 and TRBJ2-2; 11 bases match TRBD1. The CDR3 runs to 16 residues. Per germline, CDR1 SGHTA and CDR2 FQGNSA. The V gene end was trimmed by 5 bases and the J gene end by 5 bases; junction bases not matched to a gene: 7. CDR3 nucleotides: TGTGCCAGCAGCCGTCAGGGACAGGGGGGTACCGGGGAGCTGTTTTTT. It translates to CASSRQGQGGTGELFF.

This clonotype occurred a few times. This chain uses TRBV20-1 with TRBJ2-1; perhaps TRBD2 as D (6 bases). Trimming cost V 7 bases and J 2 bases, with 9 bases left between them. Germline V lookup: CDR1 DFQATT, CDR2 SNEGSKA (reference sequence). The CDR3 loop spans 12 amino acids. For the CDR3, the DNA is TGCAGTGGGGGGGTACCCTACAATGAGCAGTTCTTC. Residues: CSGGVPYNEQFF.

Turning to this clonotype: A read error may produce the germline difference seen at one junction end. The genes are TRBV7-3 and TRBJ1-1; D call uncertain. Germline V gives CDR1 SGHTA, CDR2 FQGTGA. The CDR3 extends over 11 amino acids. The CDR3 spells CASSSQTEALF. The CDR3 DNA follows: TGTGCCAGCAGCTCGCAGACTGAAGCTTTGTTT.

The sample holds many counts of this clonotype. The CDR3 here is CASMLTAWETQYF. The DNA for the CDR3 is TGTGCCAGCATGCTGACTGCCTGGGAGACCCAGTACTTC. V is TRBV6-1 and J is TRBJ2-5; the D is unclear. V was trimmed by 7 bases and J by 5 bases, leaving 14 bases between them. CDR1 MNHNS and CDR2 SASEGT come from the germline V gene. The CDR3 has 13 amino acids.

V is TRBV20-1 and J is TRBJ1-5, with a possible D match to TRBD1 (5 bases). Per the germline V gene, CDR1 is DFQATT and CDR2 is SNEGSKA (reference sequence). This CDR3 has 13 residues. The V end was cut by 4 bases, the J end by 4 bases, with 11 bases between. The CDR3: CSATTDPNQPQHF. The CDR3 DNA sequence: TGCAGTGCTACGACAGACCCAAATCAGCCCCAGCATTTT.

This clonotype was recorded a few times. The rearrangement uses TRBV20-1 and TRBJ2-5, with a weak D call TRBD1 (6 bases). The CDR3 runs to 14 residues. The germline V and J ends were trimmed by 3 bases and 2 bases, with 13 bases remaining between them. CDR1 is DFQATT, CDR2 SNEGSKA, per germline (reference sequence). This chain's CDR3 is CSASPGTPQETQYF. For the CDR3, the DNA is TGCAGTGCTAGTCCCGGGACACCGCAAGAGACCCAGTACTTC.

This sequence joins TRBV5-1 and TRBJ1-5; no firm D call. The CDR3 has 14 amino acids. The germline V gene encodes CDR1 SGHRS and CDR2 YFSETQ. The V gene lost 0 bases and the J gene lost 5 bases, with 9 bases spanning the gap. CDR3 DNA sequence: TGCGCCAGCAGCTTGGGAGGGCGGGATCAGCCCCAGCATTTT. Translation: CASSLGGRDQPQHF.

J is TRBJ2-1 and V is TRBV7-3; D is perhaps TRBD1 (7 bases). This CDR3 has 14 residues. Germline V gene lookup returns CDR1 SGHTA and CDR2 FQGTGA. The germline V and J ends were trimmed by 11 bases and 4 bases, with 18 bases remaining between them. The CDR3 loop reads CAGSQGGTYNEQFF. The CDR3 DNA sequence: TGTGCCGGCTCCCAGGGGGGTACTTACAATGAGCAGTTCTTC. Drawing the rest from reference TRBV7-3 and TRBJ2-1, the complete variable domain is GAGVSQTPSNKVTEKGKYVELRCDPISGHTALYWYRQSLGQGPEFLIYFQGTGAADDSGLPNDRFFAVRPEGSVSTLKIQRTERGDSAVYLCAGSQGGTYNEQFFGPGTRLTVL.

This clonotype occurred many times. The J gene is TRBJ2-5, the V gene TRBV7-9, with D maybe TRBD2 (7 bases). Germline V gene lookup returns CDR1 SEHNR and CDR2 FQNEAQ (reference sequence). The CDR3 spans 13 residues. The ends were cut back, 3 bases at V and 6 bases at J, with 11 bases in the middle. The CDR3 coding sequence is TGTGCCAGCAGCTTCGGGGGGCCGCAGACCCAGTACTTC. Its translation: CASSFGGPQTQYF. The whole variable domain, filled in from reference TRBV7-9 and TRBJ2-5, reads DTGVSQNPRHKITKRGQNVTFRCDPISEHNRLYWYRQTLGQGPEFLTYFQNEAQLEKSRLLSDRFSAERPKGSFSTLEIQRTEQGDSAMYLCASSFGGPQTQYFGPGTRLLVL.

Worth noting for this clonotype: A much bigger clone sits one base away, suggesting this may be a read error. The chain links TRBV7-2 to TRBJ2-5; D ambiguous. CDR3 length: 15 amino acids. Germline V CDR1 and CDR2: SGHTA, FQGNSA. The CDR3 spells CASSLRIRAAEAQYF. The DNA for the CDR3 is TGTGCCAGCAGCTTACGTATCCGGGCGGCAGAGGCCCAGTACTTC.

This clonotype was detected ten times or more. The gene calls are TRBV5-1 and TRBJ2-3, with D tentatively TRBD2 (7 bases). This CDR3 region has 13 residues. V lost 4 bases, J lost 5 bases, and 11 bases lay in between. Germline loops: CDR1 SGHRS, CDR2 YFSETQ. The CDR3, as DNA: TGCGCCAGCAGCATGGGGGGGCGAGATACGCAGTATTTT. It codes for CASSMGGRDTQYF.

The CDR3 nucleotides are TGTGCCAGCAGCTTAGGTCTAGCCTACGAGCAGTACGTC. This gives the protein CASSLGLAYEQYV. The rearrangement links TRBV11-2 to TRBJ2-7; no definite D call. Germline CDR1 is SGHAT and CDR2 is FQNNGV. Trimming took off 1 base at V and 2 bases at J, with 6 bases between the two ends. The CDR3 consists of 13 residues.

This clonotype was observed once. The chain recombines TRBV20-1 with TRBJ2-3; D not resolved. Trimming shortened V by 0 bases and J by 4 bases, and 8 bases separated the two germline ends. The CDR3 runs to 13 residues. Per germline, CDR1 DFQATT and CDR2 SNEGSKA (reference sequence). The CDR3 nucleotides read TGCAGTGCTAGAGATAAGAGCGCAGATACGCAGTATTTT. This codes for CSARDKSADTQYF.

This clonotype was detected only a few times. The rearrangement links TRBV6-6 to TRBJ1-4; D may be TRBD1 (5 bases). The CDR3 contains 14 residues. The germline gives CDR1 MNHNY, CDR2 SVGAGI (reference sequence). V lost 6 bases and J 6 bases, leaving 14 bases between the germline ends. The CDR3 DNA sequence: TGTGCCAGCAGGCGCGGCTTAGGGGATGAAAAACTGTTTTTT. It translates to CASRRGLGDEKLFF.